This TCR beta chain was captured in a study of T cell responses to AZD1222 COVID-19 vaccine. General study results and limits: Repertoire collection took place solely once the T cell response had peaked.

A remark on this clone: Its target is unknown.

The CDR3 runs 15 residues. Germline V lookup: CDR1 SNHLY, CDR2 FYNNEI. Deletions cut 4 bases from V and 0 bases from J, with 13 bases between. Repertoires were generated with immunoSEQ multiplex PCR, while TCRdb's copy carries only in-frame clones and drops some. The table records roughly 120,000 clones, about 90% of them present only once. The sample in question was peripheral blood, obtained on day 0 of AZD1222 vaccination. The chain couples TRBV2 to TRBJ2-7; TRBD1 is a possible D gene (6 bases). The TCR sequence derives from an adult in good health. The CDR3 DNA reads as TGTGCCAGCAGTGTGGACAGCTTTTTCTCCTACGAGCAGTACTTC. The encoded protein is CASSVDSFFSYEQYF.